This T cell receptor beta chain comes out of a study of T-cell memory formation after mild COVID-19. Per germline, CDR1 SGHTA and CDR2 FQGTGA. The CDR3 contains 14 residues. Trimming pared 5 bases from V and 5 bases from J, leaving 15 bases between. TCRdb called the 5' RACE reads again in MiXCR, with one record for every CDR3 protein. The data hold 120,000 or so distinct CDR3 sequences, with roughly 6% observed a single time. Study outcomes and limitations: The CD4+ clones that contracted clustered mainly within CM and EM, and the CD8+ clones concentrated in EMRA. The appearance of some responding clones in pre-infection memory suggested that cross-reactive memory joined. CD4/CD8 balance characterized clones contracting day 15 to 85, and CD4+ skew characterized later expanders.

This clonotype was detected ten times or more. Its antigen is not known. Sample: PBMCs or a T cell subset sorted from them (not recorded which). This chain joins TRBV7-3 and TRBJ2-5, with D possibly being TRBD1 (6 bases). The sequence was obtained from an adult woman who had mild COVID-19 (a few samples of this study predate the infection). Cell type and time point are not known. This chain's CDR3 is CASSPPGTSETQYF. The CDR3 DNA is TGTGCCAGCAGCCCTCCGGGGACAAGCGAGACCCAGTACTTC.